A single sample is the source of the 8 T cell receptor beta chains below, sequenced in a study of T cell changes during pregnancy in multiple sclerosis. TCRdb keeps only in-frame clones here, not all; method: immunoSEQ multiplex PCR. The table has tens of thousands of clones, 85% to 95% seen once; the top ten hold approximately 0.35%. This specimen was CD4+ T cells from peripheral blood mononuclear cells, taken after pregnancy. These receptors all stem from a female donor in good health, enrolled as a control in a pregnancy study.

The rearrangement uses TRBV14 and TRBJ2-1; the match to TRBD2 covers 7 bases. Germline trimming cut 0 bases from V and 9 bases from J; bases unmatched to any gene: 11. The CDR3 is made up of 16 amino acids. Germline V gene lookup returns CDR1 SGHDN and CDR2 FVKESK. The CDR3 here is CASSQETWRGGGEQFF. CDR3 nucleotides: TGTGCCAGCAGCCAAGAAACTTGGCGGGGCGGGGGTGAGCAGTTCTTC.

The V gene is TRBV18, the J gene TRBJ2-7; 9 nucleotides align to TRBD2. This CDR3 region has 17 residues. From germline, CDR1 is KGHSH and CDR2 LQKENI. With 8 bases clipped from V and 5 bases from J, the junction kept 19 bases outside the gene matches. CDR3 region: CASPSASGNPLNHEQYF. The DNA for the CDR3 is TGTGCCAGCCCCTCGGCTAGCGGGAACCCTCTAAACCACGAGCAGTACTTC.

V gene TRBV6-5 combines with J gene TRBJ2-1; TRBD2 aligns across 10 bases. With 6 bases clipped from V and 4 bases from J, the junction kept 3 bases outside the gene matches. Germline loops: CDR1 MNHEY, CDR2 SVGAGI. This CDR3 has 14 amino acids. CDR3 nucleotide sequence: TGTGCCAGCAGGCGGACTAGCGGTTACAATGAGCAGTTCTTC. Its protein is CASRRTSGYNEQFF.

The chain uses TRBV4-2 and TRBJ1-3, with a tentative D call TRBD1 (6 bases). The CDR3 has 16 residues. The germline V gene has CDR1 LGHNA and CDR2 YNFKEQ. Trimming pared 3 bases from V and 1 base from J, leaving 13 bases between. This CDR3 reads CASSHPTGESGNTIYF. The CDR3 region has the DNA TGTGCCAGCAGCCACCCGACAGGAGAGTCTGGAAACACCATATATTTT.

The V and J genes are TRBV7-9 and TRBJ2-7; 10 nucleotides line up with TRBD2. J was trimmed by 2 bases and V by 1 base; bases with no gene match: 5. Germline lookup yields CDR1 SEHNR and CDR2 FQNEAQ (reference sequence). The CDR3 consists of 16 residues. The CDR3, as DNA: TGTGCCAGCAGCTTAGTTTCCCTAGCGGGGGCCTACGAGCAGTACTTC. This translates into CASSLVSLAGAYEQYF.

The CDR3 here is CASSPQGPPSRELFF. Here the CDR3 DNA reads TGTGCCAGCAGCCCCCAGGGCCCTCCATCGAGGGAGCTGTTTTTT. The chain couples TRBV7-7 to TRBJ2-2; possible D gene TRBD1, 5 bases. V was pared by 5 bases and J by 9 bases, with 19 bases between. The length of the CDR3 is 15 residues. Per the germline V gene, CDR1 is SSHAT and CDR2 is FNYEAQ (reference sequence).

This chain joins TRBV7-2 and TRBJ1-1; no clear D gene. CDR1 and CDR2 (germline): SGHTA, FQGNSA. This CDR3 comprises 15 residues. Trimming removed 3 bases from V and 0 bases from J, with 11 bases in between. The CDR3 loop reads CASSLRRSMNTEAFF. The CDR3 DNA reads TGTGCCAGCAGCTTGCGACGGAGTATGAACACTGAAGCTTTCTTT.

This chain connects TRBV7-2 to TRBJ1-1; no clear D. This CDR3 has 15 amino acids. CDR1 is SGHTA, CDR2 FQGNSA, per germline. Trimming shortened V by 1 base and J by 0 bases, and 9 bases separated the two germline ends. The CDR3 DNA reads TGTGCCAGCAGCTTAGGCGTGTCTATGAACACTGAAGCTTTCTTT. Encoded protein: CASSLGVSMNTEAFF.